The 17 T cell receptor beta chains below all came from one sample that was sequenced in a study of tumor and adjacent non-tumor tissue in lung cancer. The library came from three nested PCR rounds adapted from ARM-PCR protocols. In TCRdb, the multiplex PCR reads were re-called with MiXCR into one record per CDR3 protein. The sample holds 120,000 or so distinct CDR3 sequences, 66% seen once. No cell sorting was done before RNA was extracted from the tissue. Sequences were obtained from lung tumor tissue. These receptors all stem from a man aged 25-45 years with non-small cell lung cancer.

CDR3 loop: CAISNPGGELFF. CDR3 DNA sequence: TGTGCCATCAGTAATCCGGGCGGAGAACTGTTTTTT. The chain uses TRBV10-3 and TRBJ2-2; no firm D call. The CDR3 is 12 residues long. V was trimmed by 5 bases and J by 14 bases, leaving 15 bases between them. Germline V gene lookup returns CDR1 ENHRY and CDR2 SYGVKD.

A remark on this clonotype: One end of the junction does not line up with germline, which may come from a read error. The J gene is TRBJ1-2, the V gene TRBV4-1; D perhaps matches TRBD1 (6 bases). This CDR3 has 18 residues. The germline gives CDR1 MGHRA, CDR2 YSYEKL. CDR3 DNA: TGCGCCAGCAGCCAGGACTCAACCGGGACAAGAAGTCTCTATGACTACACATTC. The encoded protein is CASSQDSTGTRSLYDYTF.

Turning to this clonotype: A much bigger clone sits one base away, suggesting this may be a read error. The V and J genes are TRBV20-1 and TRBJ1-1; D is unclear. This CDR3 is built from 15 residues. Per germline, CDR1 DFQATT and CDR2 SNEGSKA (reference sequence). CDR3 region: CSANPQTNMNTEVFF. In nucleotides, the CDR3 is TGCAGTGCTAACCCACAGACAAACATGAACACTGAAGTTTTCTTT.

This clonotype was picked up many times. The chain uses TRBV12-3 or TRBV12-4 and TRBJ2-2; unclear D gene. This CDR3 is 11 amino acids long. V was trimmed by 2 bases and J by 8 bases, leaving 3 bases between them. The CDR3 sequence: CASSLRGELFF. The CDR3 DNA reads as TGTGCCAGCAGTTTACGGGGGGAGCTGTTTTTT.

Details on this clonotype: The junction departs from germline at one end; a sequencing error may be responsible. The chain couples TRBV12-3 or TRBV12-4 to TRBJ2-2, with 9 positions matching TRBD2. The CDR3 has 15 amino acids. CDR3 in amino acids: CVSSGAAGGPGELFF. CDR3 coding DNA: TGTGTCAGCAGTGGGGCTGCGGGGGGGCCCGGGGAGCTGTTTTTT.

The chain uses TRBV5-1 and TRBJ1-1, with D tentatively TRBD1 (5 bases). Germline values: CDR1 SGHRS, CDR2 YFSETQ. CDR3 length: 13 amino acids. V lost 7 bases to trimming and J lost 7 bases, with 17 bases between them. The CDR3 loop is CASGLVIDSEAFF. The CDR3 DNA follows: TGCGCCAGCGGCCTAGTCATTGACAGTGAAGCTTTCTTT.

The genes are TRBV11-2 and TRBJ1-1; D gene uncertain. From germline, CDR1 is SGHAT and CDR2 FQNNGV. This CDR3 has 17 amino acids. V lost 4 bases, J lost 2 bases, and 20 bases lay in between. The CDR3 DNA is TGTGCCAGCAGCTCAAAGCAGGTGCCAAGGATAAACACTGAAGCTTTCTTT. Protein sequence: CASSSKQVPRINTEAFF. The full variable domain, rest sourced from reference TRBV11-2 and TRBJ1-1, is EAGVAQSPRYKIIEKRQSVAFWCNPISGHATLYWYQQILGQGPKLLIQFQNNGVVDDSQLPKDRFSAERLKGVDSTLKIQPAKLEDSAVYLCASSSKQVPRINTEAFFGQGTRLTVV.

As to this clonotype: One end of the junction does not line up with germline, which may come from a read error. The rearrangement uses TRBV20-1 and TRBJ2-1; 8 bases are a match to TRBD2. The CDR3 spans 14 residues. CDR1 and CDR2 from the germline V gene are DFQATT and SNEGSKA (reference sequence). CDR3 protein: CTARAAGGYNDQFF. Written as DNA, the CDR3 is TGCACTGCCCGGGCGGCGGGAGGCTACAATGATCAGTTCTTC.

With regard to this clonotype: As the CDR3 is not closed by the conserved phenylalanine or tryptophan, this likely results from a read error. The chain combines TRBV20-1 with TRBJ2-2; tentatively, D is TRBD1 or TRBD2 (5 bases each). The CDR3 length is 16 residues. Germline V gene lookup returns CDR1 DFQATT and CDR2 SNEGSKA (reference sequence). CDR3 nucleotides: TGCAGTGCTAGAGATCAGAGGCAGGGTCTGGCCGGGGTGCTGTTTCTT. As protein: CSARDQRQGLAGVLFL.

A single count supports this clonotype. The CDR3 region has the DNA TGTGCTAGTGGTTTGGACACAGGGGGCTCTAACTATGGCTACACCTTC. Translating gives CASGLDTGGSNYGYTF. The chain links TRBV12-5 to TRBJ1-2; 9 bases map to TRBD1. The CDR3 has 16 residues. J gave up 0 bases and V 1 base, and 3 bases lay outside the gene matches. Germline values: CDR1 LGHNT, CDR2 FRNRAP.

In this sample, this clonotype turned up a few times. One end of the junction varies from germline; a read error may be responsible. The V gene is TRBV11-1, the J gene TRBJ2-1; TRBD2 might be the D (6 bases). This CDR3 has 11 amino acids. Germline V gene sequence: CDR1 SGHAT, CDR2 FQDESV (reference sequence). This chain's CDR3 is CTSIYSGVTFF. DNA of the CDR3: TGTACCAGCATCTATTCGGGGGTTACGTTCTTC.

The chain links TRBV5-1 to TRBJ2-7, with D possibly being TRBD1 (6 bases). CDR3 size: 15 residues. The germline V and J ends were trimmed by 4 bases and 4 bases, with 18 bases remaining between them. CDR1 and CDR2 (germline): SGHRS, YFSETQ. For the CDR3, the DNA is TGCGCCAGCAGCGCGACGAGCAGGGGAACTTACGAGCAGTACTTC. Translated, it gives CASSATSRGTYEQYF.

Remarks on this clonotype: The CDR3 does not end in the conserved phenylalanine or tryptophan, so this is likely a read error. The chain is built from TRBV11-1 and TRBJ2-7; tentatively, D is TRBD1 (5 bases). The CDR3 has 15 residues. CDR1 and CDR2 from the germline V gene are SGHAT and FQDESV (reference sequence). The CDR3 sequence: CASSLGRGRPYGQYS. As DNA, the CDR3 is TGTGCCAGCAGTCTTGGAAGGGGCAGACCCTACGGGCAGTACTCC.

This clonotype came up many times. The V gene is TRBV5-1, the J gene TRBJ2-5; D tentatively reads TRBD1 or TRBD2 (5 bases each). This CDR3 comprises 15 residues. The V end was cut by 1 base, the J end by 2 bases, with 12 bases between. Germline CDR1 and CDR2: SGHRS and YFSETQ. As DNA, the CDR3 is TGCGCCAGCAGCTTGTGGGGGTCGGGTCAAGAGACCCAGTACTTC. Encoded protein: CASSLWGSGQETQYF.

On this clonotype itself: This may stem from a read error, because a much larger clone lies one nucleotide away. The V gene is TRBV20-1, the J gene TRBJ2-7; D is ambiguous. The DNA matches TRBJ2-1 better at its end, which makes the J call doubtful. The CDR3 has 11 amino acids. The germline V gene encodes CDR1 DFQATT and CDR2 SNEGSKA (reference sequence). CDR3 coding DNA: TGCAGTGCTAGAGCGGACGACGAGCAGTTCTTC. Encoded protein: CSARADDEQFF.

To note about this clonotype: Germline and junction disagree at one end, which may indicate a read error. This rearrangement joins TRBV11-3 to TRBJ1-2; D uncertain. CDR3 length equals 14 residues. Looked up from germline, CDR1 is SGHNT and CDR2 is YENEEA. CDR3 amino acids: CASNLTGANYGYSF. The CDR3 DNA reads TGTGCCAGCAACTTAACGGGCGCTAACTATGGCTACAGCTTC.

As concerns this clonotype: A much larger clone differs from this one at a single base, so this may be a read error. The chain couples TRBV6-5 to TRBJ2-7; D perhaps matches TRBD1 (5 bases). Germline V gene sequence: CDR1 MNHEY, CDR2 SVGAGI. The CDR3 covers 13 residues. Here the CDR3 reads CASSYSGHYKQYF. The CDR3 nucleotides are TGTGCCAGCAGTTACTCGGGGCACTACAAGCAGTACTTC.